These 16 T cell receptor beta chains originate from one sample sequenced in a study of tumor-infiltrating lymphocytes in primary liver carcinoma (dated 2017 in TCRdb). Without any cell sorting, total RNA and DNA were co-extracted from around 18-30 mg of bulk tissue using the AllPrep DNA/RNA mini kit. Instrument used: Illumina HiSeq 2500. Starting from about 500 ng total RNA, TCRbeta-specific cDNA was produced by reverse transcription with a constant-region primer and ProtoScript II reverse transcriptase. Construction of the TCRbeta libraries relied on three nested rounds of multiplex PCR, following a slightly modified ARM-PCR procedure. Each of the first two PCR rounds ran for approximately 9 cycles using multiplex TRBV1-TRBV30 forward primers together with a Cbeta reverse primer. TCRdb reprocessed the public reads (quality trimming at Q25 with fastp, clone calling with MiXCR) and kept in-frame beta chains. Entries are consolidated by CDR3 protein sequence, retaining the most common genes and DNA. Counted in this sample were about 130,000 distinct CDR3 sequences; 64% of them appeared once. The ten biggest clones cover approximately 8% of the sample.

The sample taken for sequencing was liver tumor tissue from sampling region 3. Taken with the paper, the label for cell subset or site translates to: tumor region T3, left-lateral pole. These receptors were collected from a woman in her sixties with primary liver carcinoma and hepatitis B virus infection.

V is TRBV11-2 and J is TRBJ2-3; a weak D match, TRBD2 (5 bases). The CDR3 totals 12 residues. The V end lost 11 bases, the J end lost 8 bases, and 17 bases lay between the germline ends. Germline V lookup: CDR1 SGHAT, CDR2 FQNNGV. The DNA for the CDR3 is TGTGCCGGTAGCCCCCTCGAGGGTACGCAGTATTTT. Amino acids: CAGSPLEGTQYF.

The sample holds many counts of this clonotype. V usage is TRBV6-1 and J usage is TRBJ1-2; D gene unclear. Between the trimmed V and J ends, which lost 4 bases and 0 bases, there was a span of 15 bases. The germline CDR1 and CDR2 sequences are MNHNS and SASEGT. The CDR3 consists of 16 residues. The DNA of the CDR3 is TGTGCCAGCAGTGGTGACCCTCGGCGGGCTAACTATGGCTACACCTTC. Protein product: CASSGDPRRANYGYTF.

In the case of this clonotype: The conserved final phenylalanine or tryptophan is absent from the CDR3, which likely points to a read error. This chain joins TRBV11-2 and TRBJ2-3, with 7 bases that match TRBD1. This CDR3 comprises 16 residues. From germline, CDR1 is SGHAT and CDR2 FQNNGV. The CDR3 DNA reads TGTACCAGCAGGTTAGCCGGACAGGCGATCACAGATATGCAGTATTAT. Translating it yields CTSRLAGQAITDMQYY.

The rearrangement links TRBV28 to TRBJ1-1, with D perhaps matching TRBD1 (5 bases). V lost 6 bases, J lost 1 base, and 12 bases lay in between. This CDR3 contains 14 residues. Germline V gives CDR1 MDHEN, CDR2 SYDVKM. The DNA for the CDR3 is TGTGCCAGCAGGTCCGGACAACGGAACACTGAAGCTTTCTTT. This encodes CASRSGQRNTEAFF.

In its sample, this clonotype was seen many times. The genes are TRBV6-1 and TRBJ2-5, with TRBD2 matching over 13 bases. The CDR3 covers 15 residues. Germline V gives CDR1 MNHNS, CDR2 SASEGT. With 8 bases clipped from V and 4 bases from J, the junction kept 7 bases outside the gene matches. The CDR3 region is CASLGLAGVRETQYF. For the CDR3, the DNA is TGTGCCAGCCTCGGACTAGCGGGAGTGAGAGAGACCCAGTACTTC.

With respect to this clonotype: This may be a read error: a much more frequent sequence differs by one nucleotide. This sequence joins TRBV7-9 and TRBJ2-5; a possible D gene is TRBD1 (5 bases). This CDR3 has 14 amino acids. With 3 bases removed from V and 5 bases from J, the gap between germline ends came to 13 bases. In germline, CDR1 is SEHNR, CDR2 FQNEAQ (reference sequence). For the CDR3, the DNA is TGTGCCAGCAGCTTTTACCAGGGCGACGAGACCCAGTACTTC. Its protein product is CASSFYQGDETQYF.

The V and J genes are TRBV11-2 and TRBJ2-1, with 11 nucleotides matching TRBD2. After removal of 8 bases from V and 2 bases from J, the junction contained 5 bases not matched to a gene. The germline gives CDR1 SGHAT, CDR2 FQNNGV. The CDR3 runs to 15 residues. The CDR3 DNA is TGTGCCAGCCCCCGACTAGCGGGAACCTACAATGAGCAGTTCTTC. This encodes CASPRLAGTYNEQFF.

Many counts were recorded for this clonotype. The chain has TRBV12-5 and TRBJ2-2; 10 nucleotides align to TRBD2. V was pared by 2 bases and J by 5 bases, with 8 bases of the junction left unmatched. The length of the CDR3 is 17 residues. Per the germline V gene, CDR1 is LGHNT and CDR2 is FRNRAP. CDR3 amino acids: CASGLSPSGSYTGELFF. CDR3 bases: TGTGCTAGTGGTTTGTCTCCTAGCGGGAGTTATACCGGGGAGCTGTTTTTT.

This clonotype turned up a few times. Just one base apart from a much larger clone, this may be a read error. The rearrangement joins TRBV12-3 or TRBV12-4 to TRBJ2-7, with no clear D. V dropped 4 bases and J dropped 6 bases, with 7 bases sitting between them. This CDR3 has 11 residues. The CDR3 sequence: CASSYGSEQYF. The CDR3 DNA reads TGTGCCAGCAGTTATGGTAGCGAGCAGTACTTC.

With respect to this clonotype: Because it lacks the conserved phenylalanine or tryptophan at the end, this CDR3 is likely a read error. This chain connects TRBV5-1 to TRBJ1-1, with 10 bases fitting TRBD1. CDR3 length equals 16 residues. V dropped 0 bases and J dropped 0; count of bases not matched to a gene: 2. CDR1 is SGHRS and CDR2 is YFSETQ in the germline V gene. The CDR3 region is CASSLGDRGLNTEAFY. The CDR3 nucleotides are TGCGCCAGCAGCTTGGGGGACAGGGGTTTGAACACTGAAGCTTTCTAT.

This clonotype was picked up many times. V and J are TRBV5-6 and TRBJ2-3; a weak D match, TRBD1 (6 bases). CDR3 length: 15 amino acids. V lost 0 bases and J lost 0, with 8 bases in between. Germline V lookup: CDR1 SGHDT, CDR2 YYEEEE. The CDR3 region has the DNA TGTGCCAGCAGCTTGGTTACAGGGAGCACAGATACGCAGTATTTT. Encoded protein: CASSLVTGSTDTQYF.

With respect to this clonotype: The junction shows a germline mismatch at one end, possibly a read error. The chain employs TRBV11-1 and TRBJ2-2; possible D gene TRBD2, 5 bases. Looked up from germline, CDR1 is SGHAT and CDR2 is FQDESV (reference sequence). The CDR3 is made up of 14 amino acids. Here the CDR3 DNA reads TGTGCCACCAGACTGAGCCTTGACACCGGGGAGCTGTCTTTT. It yields the protein CATRLSLDTGELSF.

Of note for this clonotype: This clone may be a read error of a much larger clone one base away. The chain combines TRBV6-5 with TRBJ1-1; possible D gene TRBD1, 6 bases. There are 15 residues in the CDR3. The germline V gene has CDR1 MNHEY and CDR2 SVGAGI. With 7 bases removed from V and 4 bases from J, the gap between germline ends came to 19 bases. The CDR3 DNA follows: TGTGCCAGCATCTCCCTCGGGGGGCAGGGCACTGAAGCTTTCTTT. Encoded protein: CASISLGGQGTEAFF.

As to this clonotype: No conserved phenylalanine or tryptophan ends this CDR3, so it is likely a read error. The chain employs TRBV28 and TRBJ1-1; D uncertain. There are 16 residues in the CDR3. The germline gives CDR1 MDHEN, CDR2 SYDVKM. Between the trimmed V and J ends, which lost 2 bases and 5 bases, there was a span of 18 bases. CDR3 region: CASSLRGGRAGTEAFI. CDR3 bases: TGTGCCAGCAGTTTACGTGGCGGTCGCGCGGGGACTGAAGCTTTCATT.

This clonotype came up once. The genes are TRBV4-1 and TRBJ2-1; 9 bases fit TRBD2. Germline V CDR1 and CDR2: MGHRA, YSYEKL. Trimming took 1 base from V and 5 from J; bases not matched to a gene: 6. This CDR3 comprises 16 residues. CDR3 region: CASSQVGLAGNNEQFF. In DNA form, the CDR3 reads TGCGCCAGCAGCCAAGTGGGGCTAGCGGGGAACAATGAGCAGTTCTTC.

With respect to this clonotype: One junction end disagrees with the germline gene, perhaps due to a read error. The rearrangement joins TRBV29-1 to TRBJ2-4; weak D call: TRBD1 (5 bases). This CDR3 contains 13 residues. CDR1 and CDR2 (germline): SQVTM, ANQGSEA. CDR3 nucleotides: TGCGGCGTTGCCTGGTCAGGGCAGAACATTCAGTACTTC. This translates into CGVAWSGQNIQYF.